This is a list of T cell receptor beta chains from one sample in a study of radiation and T cells in renal cell carcinoma. The protocol was immunoSEQ multiplex PCR, while the TCRdb copy is restricted to in-frame clones and leaves out a portion. The sample has roughly 3,900 clones, around three quarters seen once. The sequencing here drew on tumor tissue, taken from a patient whose treatment was nephrectomy without radiotherapy. All receptors derive from a man aged 45-60 years with renal cell carcinoma. Each CDR3 is given with its conserved first and last residue. A D gene is named only where the DNA matches it firmly. Size is omitted from some rows. Given values are once, few, many or a class for expanded clones.

NA TRBJ2-5 TRBV15 NA TGTGCCACCAGCAACGGACGCAGGACGGGTGAGACCCAGTACTTC CATSNGRRTGETQYF
NA TRBJ2-3 TRBV15 NA TGTGCCACCAGCAGAGATCAGCATACGCAGTATTTT CATSRDQHTQYF
NA TRBJ1-2 TRBV4-2 NA TGTGCCAGCAGCCAAGCTCGGGCCCATAACTATGGCTACACCTTC CASSQARAHNYGYTF
NA TRBJ1-3 TRBV6-9 NA TGTGCCAGCAGTTACGGAGTATCAGGAAACACCATATATTTT CASSYGVSGNTIYF
NA TRBJ2-4 TRBV6-4 large TGTGCCAGCAGTGAGGCCCCGGGGGCCAAAAACATTCAGTACTTC CASSEAPGAKNIQYF
NA TRBJ1-2 TRBV7-9 NA TGTGCCAGCAGCTCTTCCACAGGGTATACCAACTATGGCTACACCTTC CASSSSTGYTNYGYTF
TRBD1 TRBJ2-7 TRBV30 NA TGTGCCTGGAGAAACAGGGGAACCTACGAGCAGTACTTC CAWRNRGTYEQYF
TRBD1 TRBJ1-3 TRBV28 NA TGTGCCAGCAGTTCCCCCGCAGGGGGCTTGGGAAACACCATATATTTT CASSSPAGGLGNTIYF
NA TRBJ2-7 TRBV5-1 NA TGCGCCAGCAGCTTGGCGTTAGGCAGCTACGAGCAGTACTTC CASSLALGSYEQYF
TRBD2 TRBJ2-1 TRBV18 NA TGTGCCAGCTCACCTGAGACTAGCCCGAGGAATGAGCAGTTCTTC CASSPETSPRNEQFF
NA TRBJ2-7 TRBV25-1 NA TGTGCCAGCAGCAAGGCCGGGACAACCTACGAGCAGTACTTC CASSKAGTTYEQYF
TRBD2 TRBJ2-3 TRBV11-2 NA TGTGCCAGCAGCCGAACCGGGGTTAGCGGGGGCACAGATACGCAGTATTTT CASSRTGVSGGTDTQYF
NA TRBJ2-7 TRBV30 once TGTGCCTGGAACCCAGGGAGTGGCGAGCAGTACTTC CAWNPGSGEQYF
NA TRBJ1-5 TRBV19 NA TGTGCCAGTAGTACAGCACAGGCAATCAATCAGCCCCAGCATTTT CASSTAQAINQPQHF
NA TRBJ1-4 TRBV30 NA TGTGCCTGGAGTGTACAAGGCAAACTGTTTTTT CAWSVQGKLFF
NA TRBJ1-3 TRBV30 NA TGTGCCTGGAGTATGGGCGATTCTGGAAACACCATATATTTT CAWSMGDSGNTIYF
NA TRBJ1-2 TRBV9 NA TGTGCCAGCAGCCCCCGAACAGGATACTATGGCTACACCTTC CASSPRTGYYGYTF
NA TRBJ1-1 TRBV6-5 NA TGTGCCAGCAGTTACGCAGGCACTGAAGCTTTCTTT CASSYAGTEAFF
NA TRBJ2-1 TRBV6-1 NA TGTGCCAGCAGTGAAGGAACAGGGTGGTTCTTC CASSEGTGWFF
NA TRBJ1-1 TRBV19 NA TGTGCCGTAATAAGACCGGGACTTGAAGCTTTCTTT CAVIRPGLEAFF
NA TRBJ1-1 TRBV29-1 NA TGCAGCGTTGAACACGGGCCCTCCCGGTACACTGAAGCTTTCTTT CSVEHGPSRYTEAFF
NA TRBJ2-6 TRBV18 NA TGTGCCAGCTCATTAGGGACGGGAAGCTCTGGGGCCAACGTCCTGACTTTC CASSLGTGSSGANVLTF
NA TRBJ2-5 TRBV19 NA TGTGCCAGTAGTCCCTCGTCCGGGGCCCAGTACTTC CASSPSSGAQYF
NA TRBJ1-5 TRBV4-3 NA TGCGCCAGCAGCCAAGATCTAGGGGACGATCAGCCCCAGCATTTT CASSQDLGDDQPQHF
NA TRBJ2-7 TRBV11-3 NA TGTGCCAGCAGCTTTCGAAGGGGAGGATACGACGAGCAGTACTTC CASSFRRGGYDEQYF
TRBD1 TRBJ1-4 TRBV29-1 NA TGCAGCGTTGAATCCGGACAGGGGAATGAAAAACTGTTTTTT CSVESGQGNEKLFF
NA TRBJ1-3 TRBV7-8 NA TGTGCCAGCAGCTTGGACGGAGGGTTTGGAAACACCATATATTTT CASSLDGGFGNTIYF
NA TRBJ2-7 TRBV2 NA TGTGCCAGCAGTGAAACAGGGCACGAGCAGTACTTC CASSETGHEQYF
NA TRBJ2-1 TRBV7-8 NA TGTGCCAGCAGCTTCCGGGACGGTTACAATGAGCAGTTCTTC CASSFRDGYNEQFF
TRBD2 TRBJ2-1 TRBV7-2 NA TGTGCCAGCAGCCGGGCGGCTAGCGGGAACAATGAGCAGTTCTTC CASSRAASGNNEQFF
TRBD2 TRBJ2-7 TRBV9 NA TGTGCCAGCAGCGTCGGGACTAGCGGGAGTGACGAGCAGTACTTC CASSVGTSGSDEQYF
NA TRBJ2-1 TRBV27 NA TGTGCCAGCAGTCTCGACTTCCTAAGCTCCTACAATGAGCAGTTCTTC CASSLDFLSSYNEQFF
NA TRBJ1-5 TRBV5-1 NA TGCGCCAGCAGCCCCCTTGGGGATGGTAGTCAGCCCCAGCATTTT CASSPLGDGSQPQHF
TRBD2 TRBJ2-3 TRBV10-3 NA TGTGCCAACCCCGTACAGAAACGGGGGGACACAGATACGCAGTATTTT CANPVQKRGDTDTQYF
TRBD1 TRBJ1-5 TRBV19 few TGTGCCAGTAGCTATCTCGGGGACAGGGGTAATCAGCCCCAGCATTTT CASSYLGDRGNQPQHF
NA TRBJ2-7 TRBV6-1 once TGTGCCAGCAGTGATCTGGGCGGCAGGGACTGGACCCCCCCTCGCGAGCAGTACTTC CASSDLGGRDWTPPREQYF
NA TRBJ2-4 TRBV29-1 NA TGCAGCGTTCCGGGATCCAAAAACATTCAGTACTTC CSVPGSKNIQYF
NA TRBJ2-1 TRBV2 NA TGTGCCAGCAGTGAATATCTGGGACAAGGGGGGTACAATGAGCAGTTCTTC CASSEYLGQGGYNEQFF
TRBD2 TRBJ2-1 TRBV11-2 NA TGTGCCAGCAGCTTAGGTGGGGGGCTAGCGGGAACTGAGCAGTTCTTC CASSLGGGLAGTEQFF
NA TRBJ2-3 TRBV11-2 NA TGTGCCAGCAGCTCCCCCCTGGTAGGGATGATGGATACGCAGTATTTT CASSSPLVGMMDTQYF
NA TRBJ1-2 TRBV6-5 NA TGTGCCAGCAGTTACTCCGGGCAGACCCTCTATGGCTACACCTTC CASSYSGQTLYGYTF
NA TRBJ1-1 TRBV2 few TGTGCCAGCCACAGGGAAAGCGCTGAAGCTTTCTTT CASHRESAEAFF
NA TRBJ2-1 TRBV7-2 NA TGTGCCAGCAGCTCCATTTCGGCGGGGCCTGAGCAGTTCTTC CASSSISAGPEQFF
TRBD1 TRBJ2-5 TRBV29-1 NA TGCAGCGACCGGGACAGGGTCTTAGAGACCCAGTACTTC CSDRDRVLETQYF
NA TRBJ1-1 TRBV10-2 NA TGCGCCAGCAGTGAGCAGGCAAGGGGGACTGAAGCTTTCTTT CASSEQARGTEAFF
NA TRBJ1-2 TRBV4-1 NA TGCGCCAGCAGCCAAGGGATCGAGAACTATGGCTACACCTTC CASSQGIENYGYTF
NA TRBJ2-1 TRBV6-5 NA TGTGCCAGCAGAACAGCGTCAGAGCAGTTCTTC CASRTASEQFF
TRBD2 TRBJ2-2 TRBV27 NA TGTGCCAGCAGTTACCAGCGGGAGTTGGGAGCCGGGGAGCTGTTTTTT CASSYQRELGAGELFF
NA TRBJ1-1 TRBV7-6 NA TGTGCCAGCAGCTTGGACGGTACGATGGAAGCTTTCTTT CASSLDGTMEAFF
NA TRBJ1-2 TRBV2 NA TGTGCCAGCTTAGGGGCAGGGATAGCTAACTATGGCTACACCTTC CASLGAGIANYGYTF
NA TRBJ1-1 TRBV30 NA TGTGCCTGGAGTGTGGAGCGCAATGAAGCTTTCTTT CAWSVERNEAFF
NA TRBJ1-1 TRBV6-5 NA TGTGCCAGCAGTTACGCGGGCACTGAAGCTTTCTTT CASSYAGTEAFF
NA TRBJ1-5 TRBV28 NA TGTGCCAGCAGTTTACTCTCCGGGAACAATCAGCCCCAGCATTTT CASSLLSGNNQPQHF
NA TRBJ1-1 TRBV4-2 NA TGTGCCAGCAGCTCTCCGGGACCTTACACTGAAGCTTTCTTT CASSSPGPYTEAFF